A single sample is the source of the 28 T cell receptor beta chains below, sequenced in a study of vaccination effects on CD4 cells after COVID-19. With the ViraFEST assay, the study expanded antigen-specific CD4+ T cells using viral peptide pools, then sequenced them. At the end of nine to ten days of culture, CD4+ T cells were isolated. Of the BNT162b2 and mRNA-1273 vaccines, participants received two doses of one or the other. Antigens of these TCRs are unknown. This table comes from immunoSEQ multiplex PCR, and its TCRdb copy is limited to in-frame clones, with some not included. Of about 46,000 clones listed, around 80% were seen once; the top ten hold over 12%. The sample consisted of CD4+ T cells from PBMCs cultured with HCoV-OC43 spike peptides, taken after COVID-19 vaccination. Indicated subset: HCoV-OC43 spike overlapping peptide pool stimulation. The source is a human donor who received a COVID-19 vaccine.

The V gene is TRBV18, the J gene TRBJ1-6; D is unresolved. V lost 2 bases to trimming and J lost 0 bases, with 5 bases between them. Germline CDR1 KGHSH, CDR2 LQKENI. The CDR3 has 15 residues. DNA of the CDR3: TGTGCCAGCTCACCATCACTCTCCTATAATTCACCCCTCCACTTT. It encodes CASSPSLSYNSPLHF.

The chain combines TRBV24-1 with TRBJ2-2; D call uncertain. CDR1 and CDR2 from the germline V gene are KGHDR and SFDVKD. The germline V and J ends were trimmed by 1 base and 6 bases, with 8 bases remaining between them. The CDR3 runs to 14 residues. The CDR3 DNA follows: TGTGCCACCAGTGATTTTCCGTTCCCCGGGGAGCTGTTTTTT. This codes for CATSDFPFPGELFF.

The chain has TRBV23-1 and TRBJ2-5; 9 bases agree with TRBD2. TRBV23-1 is an ORF for which the function is uncertain. The CDR3 is made up of 15 amino acids. V was pared by 3 bases and J by 1 base, with 3 bases of the junction left unmatched. CDR3: CASSHLAGIQETQYF. As DNA, the CDR3 is TGCGCCAGCAGTCACCTAGCGGGGATCCAAGAGACCCAGTACTTC.

J is TRBJ2-1 and V is TRBV7-2, with TRBD1 as a possible D gene (6 bases). The germline gives CDR1 SGHTA, CDR2 FQGNSA. Trimming took off 6 bases at V and 9 bases at J, with 21 bases between the two ends. This CDR3 is built from 15 residues. CDR3 nucleotides: TGTGCCAGCAGGTTCTCACAGACAGGCACGGGTGAGCAGTTCTTC. This gives the protein CASRFSQTGTGEQFF.

This chain connects TRBV5-1 to TRBJ1-3, with 7 bases fitting TRBD1. V gave up 4 bases and J gave up 9 bases; unmatched junction bases: 10. Germline V gives CDR1 SGHRS, CDR2 YFSETQ. This CDR3 spans 14 amino acids. The CDR3 DNA reads as TGCGCCAGCAGCGCTGGACAGGCCGCTGGCACCATATATTTT. Protein: CASSAGQAAGTIYF. The full variable domain, in which reference TRBV5-1 and TRBJ1-3 provide the parts outside the CDR3, is KAGVTQTPRYLIKTRGQQVTLSCSPISGHRSVSWYQQTPGQGLQFLFEYFSETQRNKGNFPGRFSGRQFSNSRSEMNVSTLELGDSALYLCASSAGQAAGTIYFGEGSWLTVV.

The J gene is TRBJ1-1, the V gene TRBV20-1, with no clear D. Germline values: CDR1 DFQATT, CDR2 SNEGSKA (reference sequence). CDR3 size: 14 residues. The V gene lost 3 bases and the J gene lost 0 bases, with 11 bases spanning the gap. The CDR3 region has the DNA TGCAGTGCTAGTTTAGGCAATATGAACACTGAAGCTTTCTTT. Translating it yields CSASLGNMNTEAFF.

V gene TRBV5-1 combines with J gene TRBJ2-1; D not resolved. The V end was cut by 2 bases, the J end by 2 bases, with 14 bases between. The germline CDR1 and CDR2 sequences are SGHRS and YFSETQ. The CDR3 spans 16 residues. For the CDR3, the DNA is TGCGCCAGCAGCTTAATTAGTCCAGATGCCTACAATGAGCAGTTCTTC. This gives the protein CASSLISPDAYNEQFF.

This clone was detected only a few times. The chain combines TRBV3-1 (or the pseudogene TRBV3-2) with TRBJ1-3; D is undetermined. V was pared by 1 base and J by 0 bases, with 4 bases between. This CDR3 comprises 14 residues. Germline V lookup: CDR1 LGHDT, CDR2 YNNKEL (reference sequence). CDR3 sequence: CASSQGVSGNTIYF. Here the CDR3 DNA reads TGTGCCAGCAGCCAAGGAGTCTCTGGAAACACCATATATTTT.

The V and J genes are TRBV5-4 and TRBJ2-1, with 10 nucleotides matching TRBD2. Germline CDR1 reads SGHNT; CDR2 reads YYREEE (reference sequence). The J segment lost 6 bases and the V segment lost 6 bases, leaving 6 bases of the junction unmatched. This CDR3 has 14 amino acids. The CDR3 bases are TGTGCCAGCAAAATAGCGGGGGGCCGCAATGAGCAGTTCTTC. Amino acid sequence: CASKIAGGRNEQFF.

This sequence joins TRBV7-9 and TRBJ2-5; 13 bases are a match to TRBD2. Trimming took 5 bases from V and 3 from J; bases not matched to a gene: 6. Per the germline V gene, CDR1 is SEHNR and CDR2 is FQNEAQ (reference sequence). There are 16 residues in the CDR3. CDR3 residues: CASSAPGLAGKETQYF. As DNA, the CDR3 is TGTGCCAGCAGCGCGCCGGGACTAGCGGGAAAAGAGACCCAGTACTTC.

J is TRBJ2-7 and V is TRBV7-9; TRBD2 aligns across 7 bases. Germline CDR1 and CDR2: SEHNR and FQNEAQ (reference sequence). V was pared by 5 bases and J by 6 bases, with 4 bases of the junction left unmatched. This CDR3 contains 12 residues. This CDR3 is CASSRAGIEQYF. DNA of the CDR3: TGTGCCAGCAGCCGAGCGGGGATCGAGCAGTACTTC.

This rearrangement joins TRBV15 to TRBJ2-5, with D maybe TRBD2 (6 bases). In germline, CDR1 is LNHNV, CDR2 YYDKDF (reference sequence). This CDR3 has 15 amino acids. Trimming took off 0 bases at V and 5 bases at J, with 13 bases between the two ends. CDR3 coding DNA: TGTGCCACCAGCAGAGATCCAGCGGGTGGGGAGACCCAGTACTTC. As protein: CATSRDPAGGETQYF.

The chain recombines TRBV6-5 with TRBJ2-3; TRBD2 matches 8 bases. V was pared by 7 bases and J by 9 bases, with 12 bases of the junction left unmatched. Per the germline V gene, CDR1 is MNHEY and CDR2 is SVGAGI. The CDR3 totals 14 residues. The CDR3 spells CASTEGLGLWTQYF. In DNA, the CDR3 is TGTGCCAGCACGGAGGGACTAGGTTTGTGGACGCAGTATTTT.

This clone occurred a few times. V usage is TRBV7-9 and J usage is TRBJ2-4; D ambiguous. The CDR3 totals 15 residues. Germline V gene lookup returns CDR1 SEHNR and CDR2 FQNEAQ (reference sequence). V gave up 1 base and J gave up 1 base, with 8 bases separating them. CDR3 residues: CASSLGLGAKNIQYF. In DNA, the CDR3 is TGTGCCAGCAGCTTAGGGCTGGGGGCCAAAAACATTCAGTACTTC. The variable domain in full, completed from reference TRBV7-9 and TRBJ2-4, reads DTGVSQNPRHKITKRGQNVTFRCDPISEHNRLYWYRQTLGQGPEFLTYFQNEAQLEKSRLLSDRFSAERPKGSFSTLEIQRTEQGDSAMYLCASSLGLGAKNIQYFGAGTRLSVL.

The chain couples TRBV12-3 or TRBV12-4 to TRBJ2-7, with D maybe TRBD1 (6 bases). Trimming took 8 bases from V and 5 from J, leaving 10 bases between them. The CDR3 runs to 11 residues. This CDR3 reads CASSNRDEQYF. The CDR3 DNA reads TGTGCCAGCTCGAACAGGGACGAGCAGTACTTC.

The gene calls are TRBV7-9 and TRBJ2-3; D is uncertain. This CDR3 contains 14 residues. Germline lookup yields CDR1 SEHNR and CDR2 FQNEAQ (reference sequence). V lost 0 bases to trimming and J lost 3 bases, with 7 bases between them. The chain's CDR3 is CASSLAVSTDTQYF. CDR3 sequence (DNA): TGTGCCAGCAGCTTAGCGGTCTCTACAGATACGCAGTATTTT. Together with reference TRBV7-9 and TRBJ2-3, the CDR3 gives the full variable domain: DTGVSQNPRHKITKRGQNVTFRCDPISEHNRLYWYRQTLGQGPEFLTYFQNEAQLEKSRLLSDRFSAERPKGSFSTLEIQRTEQGDSAMYLCASSLAVSTDTQYFGPGTRLTVL.

This clone was picked up a small number of times. The chain combines TRBV3-1 (or the pseudogene TRBV3-2) with TRBJ2-7; TRBD2 aligns across 13 bases. Trimming cost V 7 bases and J 6 bases; bases outside gene matches: 15. Per the germline V gene, CDR1 is LGHDT and CDR2 is YNNKEL (reference sequence). CDR3 length: 17 amino acids. This CDR3 is CASTRGLAGVSPSEQYF. The CDR3 DNA is TGTGCCAGCACTCGAGGACTAGCGGGAGTGTCTCCATCCGAGCAGTACTTC.

The gene calls are TRBV6-5 and TRBJ2-7; TRBD1 is a possible D gene (5 bases). Deletions cut 7 bases from V and 2 bases from J, with 15 bases between. The CDR3 extends over 14 amino acids. Germline V CDR1 and CDR2: MNHEY, SVGAGI. The CDR3 region has the DNA TGTGCCAGCAACAGAAGGGGCAGGACCTACGAGCAGTACTTC. This sequence encodes CASNRRGRTYEQYF.

A few counts support this clone. This chain uses TRBV19 with TRBJ2-3; D gene unclear. The V gene's germline CDR1 is LNHDA and CDR2 SQIVND (reference sequence). This CDR3 is built from 12 residues. The V and J ends lost 3 bases and 1 base respectively, with 2 bases between them. CDR3 loop: CASSMGTDTQYF. The CDR3 bases are TGTGCCAGTAGTATGGGCACAGATACGCAGTATTTT.

This chain joins TRBV27 and TRBJ2-7; a possible D gene is TRBD2 (7 bases). The CDR3 loop spans 18 amino acids. V lost 6 bases, J lost 2 bases, and 26 bases lay in between. Germline V gene data show CDR1 as MNHEY and CDR2 as SMNVEV (reference sequence). The CDR3 sequence is CASRSLGGARAKAYEQYF. The CDR3, as DNA: TGTGCCAGCAGGAGTTTGGGGGGGGCCAGGGCTAAGGCCTACGAGCAGTACTTC.

V is TRBV18 and J is TRBJ2-7; 10 positions match TRBD1. V lost 6 bases to trimming and J lost 2 bases; unmatched junction nucleotides: 4. Germline CDR1 reads KGHSH; CDR2 reads LQKENI. This CDR3 comprises 14 residues. DNA for the CDR3: TGTGCCAGCTCCCCTGGGACAGGGGCCTACGAGCAGTACTTC. It yields the protein CASSPGTGAYEQYF.

The V call is TRBV5-4, the J call TRBJ2-7, with D perhaps TRBD2 (5 bases). CDR3 length: 14 residues. The ends were cut back, 2 bases at V and 4 bases at J, with 13 bases in the middle. The germline CDR1 and CDR2 sequences are SGHNT and YYREEE (reference sequence). The CDR3 sequence: CASSFSDGGYEQYF. CDR3 nucleotides: TGTGCCAGCAGCTTCTCGGACGGAGGATACGAGCAGTACTTC.

Only a few counts were recorded for this clone. Other DNA sequences in the same sample also yield this CDR3. CDR3 residues: CAIMPSGGGYNEQFF. CDR3 nucleotide sequence: TGTGCCATCATGCCTAGCGGGGGCGGGTACAATGAGCAGTTCTTC. The V gene is TRBV10-3, the J gene TRBJ2-1; 10 bases agree with TRBD2. The V gene end was trimmed by 7 bases and the J gene end by 4 bases; junction bases not matched to a gene: 7. CDR1 is ENHRY and CDR2 is SYGVKD in the germline V gene. The CDR3 consists of 15 residues.

V gene TRBV5-1 combines with J gene TRBJ2-5; 9 bases map to TRBD2. CDR1 and CDR2 (germline): SGHRS, YFSETQ. V was pared by 4 bases and J by 5 bases, with 15 bases of the junction left unmatched. The CDR3 totals 17 residues. The CDR3 DNA sequence: TGCGCCAGCAGCCTGGAGGGAGGCAGCGGGGGGATGGAGACCCAGTACTTC. Encoded protein: CASSLEGGSGGMETQYF.

This sequence joins TRBV10-3 and TRBJ2-1; 9 bases are shared with TRBD2. Germline loops: CDR1 ENHRY, CDR2 SYGVKD. This CDR3 has 16 residues. V lost 1 base, J lost 4 bases, and 5 bases stayed unmatched. CDR3: CAISELAGDPYNEQFF. The CDR3 nucleotides read TGTGCCATCAGTGAGTTAGCGGGAGACCCATACAATGAGCAGTTCTTC.

V gene TRBV19 combines with J gene TRBJ1-5; D not certain. This CDR3 comprises 15 residues. CDR1 is LNHDA, CDR2 SQIVND, per germline (reference sequence). The V gene lost 8 bases and the J gene lost 0 bases, with 14 bases spanning the gap. This CDR3 is CASYGPGNSNQPQHF. CDR3 DNA sequence: TGTGCCAGTTACGGGCCAGGCAATAGCAATCAGCCCCAGCATTTT. Combining the CDR3 with reference TRBV19 and TRBJ1-5 gives the whole variable domain DGGITQSPKYLFRKEGQNVTLSCEQNLNHDAMYWYRQDPGQGLRLIYYSQIVNDFQKGDIAEGYSVSREKKESFPLTVTSAQKNPTAFYLCASYGPGNSNQPQHFGDGTRLSIL.

This chain links TRBV11-3 with TRBJ1-1; D is ambiguous. This CDR3 has 13 residues. Per germline, CDR1 SGHNT and CDR2 YENEEA. Trimming took 5 bases from V and 3 from J, leaving 10 bases between them. CDR3 sequence: CASSIRLYTEAFF. In DNA form, the CDR3 reads TGTGCCAGCAGCATAAGACTCTACACTGAAGCTTTCTTT.

This clone was recorded only once. The chain couples TRBV6-4 to TRBJ2-4; D unclear. V was trimmed by 6 bases and J by 2 bases, leaving 20 bases between them. Germline V gene lookup returns CDR1 MRHNA and CDR2 SNTAGT. The CDR3 is 17 residues long. The CDR3 is CASSSHRYRLPKNIQYF. The DNA for the CDR3 is TGTGCCAGCAGCTCGCATCGCTATCGGCTCCCCAAAAACATTCAGTACTTC.